Below are 20 T cell receptor beta chains sequenced from a single sample in a study of T-cell memory formation after mild COVID-19 (dated by TCRdb to about 2021). Preparation of the library involved 5' RACE. TCRdb lists the instrument as Illumina NovaSeq 6000. TCRdb trimmed public reads at Q25 via fastp, called clones via MiXCR and kept in-frame beta chains. For every CDR3 protein sequence, its rows merge into one entry that carries the most common genes and DNA. This sample has approximately 210,000 distinct CDR3 sequences in its table, and 25% to 35% of those were observed once. The ten largest clones add up to 11% of the sample. Specimen: PBMCs or a T cell subset sorted from them (not recorded which). The receptor set was obtained from an adult woman who had mild COVID-19 (a few samples of this study predate the infection). The sample titles of this study are shuffled in the database, so cell type and time point are left out; the donor was told from shared clones.

For the CDR3, the DNA is TGTGCCAGCAGTTCGGGACTAGCGGGAAAGGATACGCAGTATTTT. This codes for CASSSGLAGKDTQYF. The J gene is TRBJ2-3, the V gene TRBV27; the match to TRBD2 covers 13 bases. The length of the CDR3 is 15 residues. The germline gives CDR1 MNHEY, CDR2 SMNVEV (reference sequence). J lost 6 bases, V lost 4 bases, and 4 bases had no gene match.

This chain uses TRBV3-1 with TRBJ2-7; 13 bases fit TRBD2. The junction had 9 bases not matched to a gene; V was cut back by 0 bases and J by 7 bases. This CDR3 is built from 17 residues. CDR1 is LGHDT and CDR2 is YNNKEL in the germline V gene (reference sequence). In DNA form, the CDR3 reads TGTGCCAGCAGCCAAGATTTCCGGACTAGCGGGAGTGGGGAGCAGTACTTC. Residues: CASSQDFRTSGSGEQYF.

This clonotype was observed a handful of times. The chain uses TRBV11-2 and TRBJ2-4; 9 bases line up with TRBD2. Trimming cost V 5 bases and J 3 bases; bases outside gene matches: 11. The CDR3 length is 17 residues. Germline lookup yields CDR1 SGHAT and CDR2 FQNNGV. This chain's CDR3 is CASSLGRASGNKNIQYF. As DNA, the CDR3 is TGTGCCAGCAGCCTAGGACGGGCTAGCGGGAACAAAAACATTCAGTACTTC.

V is TRBV5-1 and J is TRBJ2-3, with a possible D match to TRBD2 (7 bases). Trimming left V 3 bases short and J 4 bases short, with 12 bases between. In germline, CDR1 is SGHRS, CDR2 YFSETQ. The CDR3 sequence is 14 residues long. The CDR3 nucleotides read TGCGCCAGCAGCTGGGGGGGCACTTCAGATACGCAGTATTTT. Amino acid sequence: CASSWGGTSDTQYF. Combining the CDR3 with reference TRBV5-1 and TRBJ2-3 gives the whole variable domain KAGVTQTPRYLIKTRGQQVTLSCSPISGHRSVSWYQQTPGQGLQFLFEYFSETQRNKGNFPGRFSGRQFSNSRSEMNVSTLELGDSALYLCASSWGGTSDTQYFGPGTRLTVL.

This clonotype was counted only a few times. The chain couples TRBV12-3 or TRBV12-4 to TRBJ1-1; D may be TRBD1 (6 bases). The CDR3 is 14 residues long. Trimming took 6 bases from V and 3 from J, leaving 14 bases between them. The CDR3 reads CASRRRDTYTEAFF. In nucleotides, the CDR3 is TGTGCCAGCAGACGCCGGGACACCTACACTGAAGCTTTCTTT.

The V call is TRBV7-9, the J call TRBJ2-6, with D unresolved. CDR1 is SEHNR and CDR2 is FQNEAQ in the germline V gene (reference sequence). Trimming pared 5 bases from V and 0 bases from J, leaving 17 bases between. CDR3 length equals 18 residues. CDR3 bases: TGTGCCAGCAGCCGCGAGGAAACCTTCAACTCTGGGGCCAACGTCCTGACTTTC. It translates to CASSREETFNSGANVLTF.

The chain joins TRBV4-1 to TRBJ2-7; 8 positions agree with TRBD1. Germline CDR1 and CDR2: MGHRA and YSYEKL. CDR3 length: 14 amino acids. V lost 1 base, J lost 3 bases, and 2 bases stayed unmatched. The chain's CDR3 is CASSQGDRFYEQYF. CDR3 sequence (DNA): TGCGCCAGCAGCCAAGGGGACAGGTTCTACGAGCAGTACTTC.

The chain employs TRBV7-6 and TRBJ2-4, with 11 bases matching TRBD1. The CDR3 covers 17 residues. V gave up 5 bases and J gave up 0 bases; unmatched junction bases: 6. CDR1 is SGHVS, CDR2 FNYEAQ, per germline. For the CDR3, the DNA is TGTGCCAGCAGCCTCGGACAGGGGGCGCTAGCCAAAAACATTCAGTACTTC. Its protein is CASSLGQGALAKNIQYF.

The chain links TRBV15 to TRBJ2-2; TRBD1 aligns across 7 bases. There are 14 residues in the CDR3. Per germline, CDR1 LNHNV and CDR2 YYDKDF (reference sequence). V shed 0 bases, J shed 6 bases, and the junction held 1 base outside the gene matches. In DNA form, the CDR3 reads TGTGCCACCAGCAGAGATAGGGGGCCCGGGGAGCTGTTTTTT. Residues: CATSRDRGPGELFF. Filled out from reference TRBV15 and TRBJ2-2, the complete variable domain reads DAMVIQNPRYQVTQFGKPVTLSCSQTLNHNVMYWYQQKSSQAPKLLFHYYDKDFNNEADTPDNFQSRRPNTSFCFLDIRSPGLGDTAMYLCATSRDRGPGELFFGEGSRLTVL.

This clonotype was recorded a few times. The chain couples TRBV10-2 to TRBJ1-6; possibly TRBD1 for D (5 bases). Germline V lookup: CDR1 WSHSY, CDR2 SAAADI. CDR3 size: 18 residues. Trimming removed 8 bases from V and 0 bases from J, with 20 bases in between. The CDR3 sequence: CASRPWGPGDSYNSPLHF. In DNA form, the CDR3 reads TGCGCCAGCCGACCCTGGGGACCGGGAGACTCCTATAATTCACCCCTCCACTTT.

The sample holds one count of this clonotype. The chain has TRBV7-9 and TRBJ2-5, with 11 bases fitting TRBD1. The CDR3 extends over 16 amino acids. V lost 4 bases, J lost 5 bases, and 9 bases stayed unmatched. The germline V gene encodes CDR1 SEHNR and CDR2 FQNEAQ (reference sequence). The CDR3 DNA reads TGTGCCAGCAGCTCGTCTGGACAGGGGGCGCGGGAGACCCAGTACTTC. Translated, it gives CASSSSGQGARETQYF.

Only a few counts were recorded for this clonotype. This chain links TRBV6-4 with TRBJ1-1; D remains unclear. Germline V gene lookup returns CDR1 MRHNA and CDR2 SNTAGT. Trimming took 5 bases from V and 1 from J, leaving 11 bases between them. This CDR3 spans 14 amino acids. The CDR3 DNA sequence: TGTGCCAGCAGTCCGTCGCCGGGGAACACTGAAGCTTTCTTT. Encoded protein: CASSPSPGNTEAFF.

The chain recombines TRBV2 with TRBJ2-7, with 8 bases fitting TRBD1. The trim removed 6 bases at V and 2 bases at J, leaving 9 bases unmatched. The CDR3 totals 15 residues. The germline gives CDR1 SNHLY, CDR2 FYNNEI. The CDR3 protein is CASSDPGRGPYEQYF. DNA of the CDR3: TGTGCCAGCAGCGACCCGGGCAGGGGGCCCTACGAGCAGTACTTC.

The chain carries TRBV18 and TRBJ2-7, with D unresolved. Germline values: CDR1 KGHSH, CDR2 LQKENI. V was shortened by 6 bases and J by 2 bases, with 17 bases between the two germline ends. The CDR3 length is 15 residues. CDR3 coding DNA: TGTGCCAGCTCCTTCAAGGGTGGGCTAACCTACGAGCAGTACTTC. Its translation is CASSFKGGLTYEQYF.

This rearrangement joins TRBV2 to TRBJ2-7; tentatively, D is TRBD2 (6 bases). V dropped 1 base and J dropped 5 bases, with 15 bases sitting between them. CDR1 SNHLY and CDR2 FYNNEI come from the germline V gene. The CDR3 covers 15 residues. The CDR3 region has the DNA TGTGCCAGCAGTGAAGGGACCCAGACTAGTAACGAGCAGTACTTC. Residues: CASSEGTQTSNEQYF.

This chain links TRBV5-1 with TRBJ2-7; D remains unclear. Trimming took off 0 bases at V and 2 bases at J, with 12 bases between the two ends. The CDR3 extends over 15 amino acids. Germline V lookup: CDR1 SGHRS, CDR2 YFSETQ. CDR3 nucleotide sequence: TGCGCCAGCAGCTTGGCCGGCAGGTTAACCTACGAGCAGTACTTC. This encodes CASSLAGRLTYEQYF. Looking up the rest from reference TRBV5-1 and TRBJ2-7 gives the full variable domain: KAGVTQTPRYLIKTRGQQVTLSCSPISGHRSVSWYQQTPGQGLQFLFEYFSETQRNKGNFPGRFSGRQFSNSRSEMNVSTLELGDSALYLCASSLAGRLTYEQYFGPGTRLTVT.

This clonotype was counted once. The CDR3 nucleotides read TGTGCCAGCAGCTCCGGATGGAACACTGAAGCTTTCTTT. Encoded protein: CASSSGWNTEAFF. The chain recombines TRBV7-6 with TRBJ1-1, with D uncertain. Deletions cut 4 bases from V and 1 base from J, with 7 bases between. Germline CDR1 is SGHVS and CDR2 is FNYEAQ. This CDR3 spans 13 amino acids. Looking up the rest from reference TRBV7-6 and TRBJ1-1 gives the full variable domain: GAGVSQSPRYKVTKRGQDVALRCDPISGHVSLYWYRQALGQGPEFLTYFNYEAQQDKSGLPNDRFSAERPEGSISTLTIQRTEQRDSAMYRCASSSGWNTEAFFGQGTRLTVV.

This chain links TRBV4-1 with TRBJ2-3; 12 bases align to TRBD2. The junction had 10 bases not matched to a gene; V was cut back by 2 bases and J by 1 base. The CDR3 consists of 19 residues. Per germline, CDR1 MGHRA and CDR2 YSYEKL. For the CDR3, the DNA is TGCGCCAGCAGCCAAATAGGGCTAGCGGGAGGGCTCGGCACAGATACGCAGTATTTT. Amino acids: CASSQIGLAGGLGTDTQYF.

This sequence joins TRBV18 and TRBJ2-7; 7 bases are a match to TRBD2. Germline-derived CDR1 and CDR2 are KGHSH and LQKENI. Losses at the gene ends were 6 bases for V and 3 bases for J; bases not matched to a gene: 8. There are 14 residues in the CDR3. The CDR3 loop is CASSPPGGGYEQYF. The CDR3 DNA sequence: TGTGCCAGCTCCCCTCCGGGGGGTGGCTACGAGCAGTACTTC.

This sequence joins TRBV7-8 and TRBJ1-1; D is possibly TRBD1 (5 bases). V lost 2 bases to trimming and J lost 5 bases, with 9 bases between them. Germline V gene lookup returns CDR1 SGHVS and CDR2 FQNEAQ. The CDR3 loop spans 13 amino acids. Here the CDR3 DNA reads TGTGCCAGCAGCTTATTGGGGGATACTGAAGCTTTCTTT. This encodes CASSLLGDTEAFF.